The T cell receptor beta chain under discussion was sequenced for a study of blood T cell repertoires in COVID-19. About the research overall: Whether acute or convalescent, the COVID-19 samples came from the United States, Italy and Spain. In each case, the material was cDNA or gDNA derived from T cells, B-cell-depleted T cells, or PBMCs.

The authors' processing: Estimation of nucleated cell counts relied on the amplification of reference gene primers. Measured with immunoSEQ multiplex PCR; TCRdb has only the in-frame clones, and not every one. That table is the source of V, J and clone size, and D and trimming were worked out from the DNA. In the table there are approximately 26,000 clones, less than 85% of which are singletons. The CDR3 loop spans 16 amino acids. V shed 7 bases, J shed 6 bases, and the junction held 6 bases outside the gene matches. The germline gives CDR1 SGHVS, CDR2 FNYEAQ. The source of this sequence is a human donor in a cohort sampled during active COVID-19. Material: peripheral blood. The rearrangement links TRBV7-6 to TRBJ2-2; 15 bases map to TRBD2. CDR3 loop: CASIRGLAGGSGELFF. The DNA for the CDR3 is TGTGCCAGCATCAGAGGACTAGCGGGAGGGTCCGGGGAGCTGTTTTTT.